The rows below give T cell receptor beta chains drawn from one sample of a study of blood T cell repertoires in COVID-19. Libraries were prepared by immunoSEQ multiplex PCR; TCRdb keeps only in-frame clonotypes and omits some of them. The table lists 190,000 or so clones, around nine tenths of them singletons, with around 4.5% in the top ten. Input material: PBMCs or T cells enriched from blood (not recorded which). The receptors shown here come from a woman under 40 who had been exposed to COVID-19. CDR3s include the opening cysteine and the closing phenylalanine or tryptophan. Each record gives: CDR3 length, clone size, V gene, D gene, J gene, CDR3 DNA, CDR3 protein. A D gene is named only where the DNA matches it firmly. Some rows mark clone size as missing; the rest say once, few, many or name a class of expanded clone.

len: 16; abundance: NA; v_gene: TRBV29-1; d_gene: TRBD1; j_gene: TRBJ2-1; CDR3nt: TGCAGCGTTGAAGGGGGGACCGGGACAGGTTACAATGAGCAGTTCTTC; CDR3aa: CSVEGGTGTGYNEQFF
len: 13; abundance: NA; v_gene: TRBV27; d_gene: TRBD1; j_gene: TRBJ1-2; CDR3nt: TGTGCCAGCAGCACACAGGGGAACTATGGCTACACCTTC; CDR3aa: CASSTQGNYGYTF
len: 13; abundance: NA; v_gene: TRBV18; d_gene: NA; j_gene: TRBJ1-5; CDR3nt: TGTGCCAGCTCACCAGGCCCCAATCAGCCCCAGCATTTT; CDR3aa: CASSPGPNQPQHF
len: 16; abundance: NA; v_gene: TRBV5-4; d_gene: NA; j_gene: TRBJ2-6; CDR3nt: TGTGCCAGCAGCTCGGACACGAGCTCTGGGGCCAACGTCCTGACTTTC; CDR3aa: CASSSDTSSGANVLTF
len: 14; abundance: NA; v_gene: TRBV4-2; d_gene: NA; j_gene: TRBJ2-3; CDR3nt: TGTGCCAGCAGCCAAGATGAGCTGGCAGATACGCAGTATTTT; CDR3aa: CASSQDELADTQYF
len: 14; abundance: NA; v_gene: TRBV5-1; d_gene: NA; j_gene: TRBJ1-2; CDR3nt: TGCGCCAGCAGCGCCGGGGTGACCAACTATGGCTACACCTTC; CDR3aa: CASSAGVTNYGYTF
len: 16; abundance: once; v_gene: TRBV7-9; d_gene: TRBD1; j_gene: TRBJ2-7; CDR3nt: TGTGCCAGCAGCTTAGGACGTGGACAGGGGATTTACGAGCAGTACTTC; CDR3aa: CASSLGRGQGIYEQYF
len: 18; abundance: NA; v_gene: TRBV5-5; d_gene: NA; j_gene: TRBJ2-6; CDR3nt: TGTGCCAGCAGCGCAGGCGCTAGGGCCGGGGCTGGGGCCAACGTCCTGACTTTC; CDR3aa: CASSAGARAGAGANVLTF
len: 15; abundance: NA; v_gene: TRBV2; d_gene: TRBD1; j_gene: TRBJ2-3; CDR3nt: TGTGCCACCCTACCCGGGACAGGGAGCACAGATACGCAGTATTTT; CDR3aa: CATLPGTGSTDTQYF
len: 15; abundance: NA; v_gene: TRBV5-8; d_gene: TRBD1; j_gene: TRBJ1-1; CDR3nt: TGTGCCAGCAGCTTGGCCTGGGCAGGGGGCACTGAAGCTTTCTTT; CDR3aa: CASSLAWAGGTEAFF
len: 12; abundance: NA; v_gene: TRBV5-6; d_gene: NA; j_gene: TRBJ1-2; CDR3nt: TGTGCCAGCAGCTTGGGGCAGGGTGACTACACCTTC; CDR3aa: CASSLGQGDYTF
len: 13; abundance: few; v_gene: TRBV2; d_gene: TRBD2; j_gene: TRBJ2-1; CDR3nt: TGTGCCAGCAGTGAAGCGCCCGGGGGGGAGCAGTTCTTC; CDR3aa: CASSEAPGGEQFF
len: 13; abundance: NA; v_gene: TRBV18; d_gene: NA; j_gene: TRBJ1-1; CDR3nt: TGTGCCAGCTTGCCTGACCAGGACACTGAAGCTTTCTTT; CDR3aa: CASLPDQDTEAFF
len: 12; abundance: NA; v_gene: TRBV3-1/TRBV3-2; d_gene: NA; j_gene: TRBJ1-2; CDR3nt: TGTGCCAGCAGCCGGCCTAACTATGGCTACACCTTC; CDR3aa: CASSRPNYGYTF
len: 13; abundance: NA; v_gene: TRBV19; d_gene: NA; j_gene: TRBJ1-1; CDR3nt: TGTGCCAGTAGTATTCGGACAGCCACTGAAGCTTTCTTT; CDR3aa: CASSIRTATEAFF
len: 16; abundance: NA; v_gene: TRBV7-9; d_gene: NA; j_gene: TRBJ2-3; CDR3nt: TGTGCCAGCAGCTTAGGACGGACACCATCCACAGATACGCAGTATTTT; CDR3aa: CASSLGRTPSTDTQYF
len: 20; abundance: NA; v_gene: TRBV21-1; d_gene: NA; j_gene: TRBJ2-4; CDR3nt: TGTGCCAGCAGCAAAGAGGAGAGGGGAGTGGACAGCTGGGCCAAAAACATTCAGTACTTC; CDR3aa: CASSKEERGVDSWAKNIQYF
len: 13; abundance: many; v_gene: TRBV11-2; d_gene: TRBD1; j_gene: TRBJ2-7; CDR3nt: TGTGCCAGCAGCCAGGGGGACGGCTACGAGCAGTACTTC; CDR3aa: CASSQGDGYEQYF
len: 16; abundance: NA; v_gene: TRBV4-1; d_gene: NA; j_gene: TRBJ1-2; CDR3nt: TGCGCCAGCAGCCAAGATATGACGGAGAGTCTCTATGGCTACACCTTC; CDR3aa: CASSQDMTESLYGYTF
len: 15; abundance: NA; v_gene: TRBV5-1; d_gene: TRBD1; j_gene: TRBJ2-1; CDR3nt: TGCGCCAGCACTGACAGGGTCACGCCCGGGGATGAGCAGTTCTTC; CDR3aa: CASTDRVTPGDEQFF